A single T cell receptor beta chain is shown here with its context. What antigen it recognizes has not been identified. Base qualities were left out, and no much larger clone turns up one base away. Another Seattle source contributed samples from volunteer blood donors who had recovered from COVID-19. Collaborating institutions collected whole blood in K2EDTA tubes following their own protocols. Collaborator samples were shipped for TCRbeta analysis as frozen whole blood, isolated PBMCs, or DNA extracted from either sample type. Trimming removed 9 bases from V and 0 bases from J; the gene matches leave 10 bases unexplained. For CDR1 and CDR2, the germline V gene (reference sequence) lists LNHDA and SQIVND. The CDR3 contains 15 residues, cysteine and phenylalanine counted. The CDR3 DNA has 45 bases and is translated from base 1. This entry comes from a study of blood T cell repertoires in COVID-19 (dated by TCRdb to 2018 to 2020). Regarding the complete study: Collaborator samples came from the United States, Italy and Spain and covered acute and convalescent phases of COVID-19. The material from the prospective study consisted of cDNA or gDNA derived from T cells, B-cell-depleted T cells, or PBMCs. Deeply sampled blood TCRbeta repertoires from subjects exposed to, actively infected with, or recovered from COVID-19 were included in the dataset. The repertoires were made available in a free public database intended to serve as a resource for research on the immune response to SARS-CoV-2. Samples came from the ongoing ImmuneRACE study (first 160 participants) plus 1,254 subjects from 6 global collaborators. Nearly every sample came with metadata listing a de-identified subject ID, COVID-19 status, age in years and sex. HLA class I and class II types, where available, came from metadata supplied by the sample provider rather than from assay-based typing.

The immunoSEQ Assay, a bias-controlled multiplex PCR, was used to amplify TCRbeta CDR3 regions from genomic DNA. The source study handled its data this way. The number of nucleated cells in each sample was estimated by amplification of reference gene primers within the assay. Sequence reads were collapsed and filtered to measure the absolute abundance of every unique TCRbeta CDR3 rearrangement. For each sample, productive Simpson clonality was calculated by taking the square root of Simpson's diversity index across productive rearrangements. TCRdb provides this immuneACCESS table in a form limited to in-frame rearrangements. Some clones are lacking; in checked studies, under half of them reflect an unresolved V gene, and why the rest are absent is not known. The V and J calls and clone size were taken over from that table, and D and trimming were inferred from the DNA. Within this sample are approximately 230,000 clones, with 86% of them counted one time only. The ten largest clones capture 2% to 2.5% of the sample.

The research as a whole found: The quantity of clinical and demographic metadata differed by source and by participant and was supplied without curation.

Here the chain combines TRBV19 and TRBJ1-1; TRBD1 fits 7 bases in the junction. The clonotype was recovered from a man aged 25 to 45 who had recovered from COVID-19. The sequencing input was peripheral blood. The nucleotide sequence is TGTGCCAGCTCCCGGGACAGACTAATGAACACTGAAGCTTTCTTT. It specifies CASSRDRLMNTEAFF.